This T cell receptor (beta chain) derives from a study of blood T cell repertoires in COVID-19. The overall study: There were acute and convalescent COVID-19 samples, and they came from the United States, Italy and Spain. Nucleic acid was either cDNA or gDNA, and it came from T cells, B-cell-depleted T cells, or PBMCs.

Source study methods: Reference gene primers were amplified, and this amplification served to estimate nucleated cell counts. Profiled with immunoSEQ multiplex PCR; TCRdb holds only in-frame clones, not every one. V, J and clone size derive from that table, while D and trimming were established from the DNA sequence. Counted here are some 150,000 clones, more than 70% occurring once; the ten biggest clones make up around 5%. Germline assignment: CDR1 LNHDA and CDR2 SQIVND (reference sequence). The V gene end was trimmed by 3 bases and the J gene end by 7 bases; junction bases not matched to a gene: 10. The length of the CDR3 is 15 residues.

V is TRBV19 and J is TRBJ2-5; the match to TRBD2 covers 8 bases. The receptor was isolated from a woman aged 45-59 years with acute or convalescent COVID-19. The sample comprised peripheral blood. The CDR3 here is CASSISGRAEGTQYF. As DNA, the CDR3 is TGTGCCAGTAGTATTTCCGGGAGGGCCGAAGGGACCCAGTACTTC.